This TCR beta chain was found in a study of CD8 T cells in Susac syndrome. Reverse transcription of 0.5 to 1 ug RNA was performed with random hexamers. Each CDR3 protein is one row after TCRdb ran MiXCR on the immunoSEQ multiplex PCR reads. The table has 90,000 to 150,000 distinct CDR3 sequences, about 93% seen once. Germline values: CDR1 DFQATT, CDR2 SNEGSKA (reference sequence). Trimming stripped 3 bases from V and 4 bases from J, with 18 bases between. This CDR3 contains 15 residues. This TCR was recovered from a human donor in good health. Material: CD4+ T cells from PBMCs. This chain links TRBV20-1 with TRBJ1-1; D is possibly TRBD1 (5 bases). CDR3 sequence: CSASPPGTRVTEAFF. For the CDR3, the DNA is TGCAGTGCTAGCCCCCCCGGGACTCGGGTCACTGAAGCTTTCTTT.